The 14 T cell receptor beta chains below come from one sample, sequenced in a study of cytomegalovirus exposure and HLA in healthy donors. PCR primers comprised 60 Vbeta and 13 Jbeta primers. Using immunoSEQ multiplex PCR, the repertoire was profiled, and TCRdb retains in-frame clones only, with some absent. The sample includes about 130,000 clones, 55% to 75% of them seen just once. Sequences were obtained from PBMCs. These receptors were obtained from a man aged 25-40 years in good health and CMV-seronegative.

This clone came up a few times. This rearrangement joins TRBV7-9 to TRBJ2-7, with TRBD2 identical over 15 bases. Losses at the gene ends were 6 bases for V and 3 bases for J; bases not matched to a gene: 9. Germline values: CDR1 SEHNR, CDR2 FQNEAQ (reference sequence). The length of the CDR3 is 17 residues. The CDR3 is CASRRAGTSGGNYEQYF. The CDR3 coding sequence is TGTGCCAGCAGGCGGGCAGGGACTAGCGGGGGGAACTACGAGCAGTACTTC. Together with reference TRBV7-9 and TRBJ2-7, the CDR3 gives the full variable domain: DTGVSQNPRHKITKRGQNVTFRCDPISEHNRLYWYRQTLGQGPEFLTYFQNEAQLEKSRLLSDRFSAERPKGSFSTLEIQRTEQGDSAMYLCASRRAGTSGGNYEQYFGPGTRLTVT.

The chain links TRBV4-1 to TRBJ1-4; a possible D gene is TRBD1 (6 bases). CDR1 is MGHRA, CDR2 YSYEKL, per germline. This CDR3 contains 13 residues. V lost 4 bases, J lost 8 bases, and 11 bases lay in between. The CDR3 here is CASSRGGREKLFF. The CDR3 DNA reads TGCGCCAGCAGCCGGGGGGGCCGAGAAAAACTGTTTTTT.

The chain couples TRBV9 to TRBJ1-3; 8 nucleotides align to TRBD1. The V gene end was trimmed by 0 bases and the J gene end by 0 bases; junction bases not matched to a gene: 2. CDR3 length equals 16 residues. The V gene's germline CDR1 is SGDLS and CDR2 YYNGEE. The CDR3 DNA follows: TGTGCCAGCAGCGTAGTTGACAGGGGCTCTGGAAACACCATATATTTT. Protein product: CASSVVDRGSGNTIYF.

This chain joins TRBV5-4 and TRBJ2-3, with 11 bases fitting TRBD2. Germline V gene sequence: CDR1 SGHNT, CDR2 YYREEE (reference sequence). After removal of 4 bases from V and 6 bases from J, the junction contained 4 bases not matched to a gene. This CDR3 is built from 14 residues. CDR3: CASSPGLAADTQYF. DNA for the CDR3: TGTGCCAGCAGCCCGGGACTAGCGGCCGATACGCAGTATTTT.

The CDR3 loop reads CATSAQGKPTDTQYF. The CDR3 DNA follows: TGTGCCACCAGCGCCCAGGGAAAGCCCACAGATACGCAGTATTTT. This chain connects TRBV15 to TRBJ2-3; perhaps TRBD1 as D (5 bases). This CDR3 is 15 amino acids long. The V and J ends lost 5 bases and 2 bases respectively, with 14 bases between them. The germline gives CDR1 LNHNV, CDR2 YYDKDF (reference sequence).

V and J are TRBV28 and TRBJ1-5, with unresolved D. Germline V lookup: CDR1 MDHEN, CDR2 SYDVKM. The CDR3 runs 13 residues. V was trimmed by 8 bases and J by 5 bases, leaving 13 bases between them. The CDR3 here is CASGGRIYQPQHF. CDR3 nucleotide sequence: TGTGCCAGCGGAGGACGGATTTATCAGCCCCAGCATTTT.

The chain employs TRBV18 and TRBJ1-1; TRBD1 aligns across 7 bases. Looked up from germline, CDR1 is KGHSH and CDR2 is LQKENI. J lost 2 bases, V lost 3 bases, and 9 bases had no gene match. The CDR3 covers 16 residues. The CDR3 nucleotides read TGTGCCAGCTCACCTTTGGGGACAGAGAGAAACACTGAAGCTTTCTTT. Translating gives CASSPLGTERNTEAFF.

The chain combines TRBV7-9 with TRBJ2-1, with TRBD2 matching 12 bases. CDR3 length equals 16 residues. The V and J ends lost 10 bases and 0 bases, in that order; junction bases with no gene match: 7. Germline V gives CDR1 SEHNR, CDR2 FQNEAQ (reference sequence). CDR3 residues: CAIRTSGVSSYNEQFF. The CDR3 DNA is TGTGCCATCCGGACTAGCGGGGTGAGCTCCTACAATGAGCAGTTCTTC. The complete variable domain, with remaining parts taken from reference TRBV7-9 and TRBJ2-1, reads DTGVSQNPRHKITKRGQNVTFRCDPISEHNRLYWYRQTLGQGPEFLTYFQNEAQLEKSRLLSDRFSAERPKGSFSTLEIQRTEQGDSAMYLCAIRTSGVSSYNEQFFGPGTRLTVL.

J is TRBJ2-5 and V is TRBV19; 8 positions agree with TRBD1. Germline V lookup: CDR1 LNHDA, CDR2 SQIVND (reference sequence). CDR3 length: 15 residues. Unmatched junction bases numbered 8, after V lost 5 bases and J lost 3 bases. Written as DNA, the CDR3 is TGTGCCAGTAGTTTCACCAGGACAGGGAAAGAGACCCAGTACTTC. It is translated as CASSFTRTGKETQYF.

The chain is built from TRBV19 and TRBJ1-2; TRBD1 matches 9 bases. V shed 1 base, J shed 1 base, and the junction held 1 base outside the gene matches. Germline V gives CDR1 LNHDA, CDR2 SQIVND (reference sequence). The CDR3 is made up of 15 amino acids. CDR3 protein: CASSIAGQGNYGYTF. Written as DNA, the CDR3 is TGTGCCAGTAGTATAGCGGGACAGGGTAACTATGGCTACACCTTC.

V usage is TRBV5-3 and J usage is TRBJ1-5; TRBD1 agrees at 9 bases. TRBV5-3 is an ORF, and what it does is uncertain. CDR3 length equals 16 residues. Trimming cost V 1 base and J 7 bases; bases outside gene matches: 9. In nucleotides, the CDR3 is TGTGCCAGAAGCTTGTGTCCCGGGACAGGGTTCCAGCCCCAGCATTTT. Its protein is CARSLCPGTGFQPQHF.

The J gene is TRBJ2-3, the V gene TRBV9, with 14 bases lining up with TRBD2. V shed 3 bases, J shed 3 bases, and the junction held 3 bases outside the gene matches. The CDR3 consists of 16 residues. Germline V CDR1 and CDR2: SGDLS, YYNGEE. CDR3 nucleotides: TGTGCCAGCAGCGAGACTAGCGGGGGGGAGACAGATACGCAGTATTTT. Its translation: CASSETSGGETDTQYF.

This clone was observed once. The chain combines TRBV4-1 with TRBJ1-1; perhaps TRBD1 as D (6 bases). V lost 5 bases and J lost 0, with 13 bases in between. The germline V gene encodes CDR1 MGHRA and CDR2 YSYEKL. This CDR3 comprises 15 residues. The CDR3 nucleotides are TGCGCCAGCAGCTATAGACAGGAGTTGAACACTGAAGCTTTCTTT. Its translation: CASSYRQELNTEAFF.

J is TRBJ2-5 and V is TRBV5-5; possibly TRBD1 for D (5 bases). Germline V lookup: CDR1 SGHKS, CDR2 YYEKEE (reference sequence). The CDR3 totals 12 residues. V was trimmed by 4 bases and J by 5 bases, leaving 9 bases between them. CDR3 loop: CASSPGRETQYF. CDR3 DNA sequence: TGTGCCAGCAGCCCAGGGCGGGAGACCCAGTACTTC.